This TCR beta chain was captured in a study of metastatic and nonmetastatic thyroid tumors. Looking at the study overall: Repertoire data that came from the blood and tumor or nodule tissue of malignant and benign thyroid patients were compared.

Study results and limitations: It was reported that TCR beta diversity was significantly higher in malignant thyroid tumors than benign nodules, in blood and tumor.

By share, this clone ranks as medium-sized. Its antigen remains unidentified. CDR3 size: 13 residues. Germline V gene sequence: CDR1 SGDLS, CDR2 YYNGEE. V was shortened by 4 bases and J by 7 bases, with 11 bases between the two germline ends. In the authors' methods: Built for papillary thyroid cancer, a distant-metastasis classifier drew on CDR3 differences across clinicopathological groups. TCRdb re-processed the PCR reads through MiXCR. The V and J calls reflect TCRdb's pipeline rather than the authors' work. The profile shows some 15,000 clones, roughly 28% of them singletons. There were no patients who had received any treatment before thyroid surgery.

This chain connects TRBV9 to TRBJ2-2; D uncertain. Sample: tumor tissue. The sequence was obtained from a female donor with papillary thyroid cancer or a benign thyroid nodule (not recorded which). Some clones in this sample may be carry-over from other donors' samples. The CDR3 nucleotides are TGTGCCAGCAGCAGACGACCGAGCGGGGAGCTGTTTTTT. It yields the protein CASSRRPSGELFF. Together with reference TRBV9 and TRBJ2-2, the CDR3 gives the full variable domain: DSGVTQTPKHLITATGQRVTLRCSPRSGDLSVYWYQQSLDQGLQFLIQYYNGEERAKGNILERFSAQQFPDLHSELNLSSLELGDSALYFCASSRRPSGELFFGEGSRLTVL.